The 4 T cell receptor beta chains given below trace back to one sample, sequenced in a study of blood T cell repertoires in COVID-19. Profiled with immunoSEQ multiplex PCR; TCRdb holds only in-frame clones, not every one. Here the sample spans some 190,000 clones, approximately 85% being singletons. The material sequenced was peripheral blood. These TCRs come from a man older than 75 with COVID-19, enrolled during active disease.

This rearrangement joins TRBV5-6 to TRBJ2-3; 13 bases line up with TRBD2. In germline, CDR1 is SGHDT, CDR2 YYEEEE. The CDR3 covers 16 residues. After removal of 4 bases from V and 9 bases from J, the junction contained 11 bases not matched to a gene. CDR3 loop: CASSPRTSGGPGTQYF. CDR3 in DNA: TGTGCCAGCAGCCCAAGGACTAGCGGGGGCCCCGGGACGCAGTATTTT.

This chain connects TRBV7-8 to TRBJ1-4; D might be TRBD1 (5 bases). Trimming removed 7 bases from V and 3 bases from J, with 15 bases in between. The V gene's germline CDR1 is SGHVS and CDR2 FQNEAQ. The CDR3 has 15 amino acids. As DNA, the CDR3 is TGTGCCAGCACCGTTGGGGGGTCGGCTAATGAAAAACTGTTTTTT. It specifies CASTVGGSANEKLFF.

V is TRBV7-9 and J is TRBJ2-1; a possible D gene is TRBD2 (6 bases). The CDR3 runs 16 residues. Germline V gene sequence: CDR1 SEHNR, CDR2 FQNEAQ (reference sequence). The V and J ends lost 1 base and 3 bases respectively, with 13 bases between them. The CDR3 DNA reads TGTGCCAGCAGCTTAGAAGGGCGGGGCAGCTACAATGAGCAGTTCTTC. Translation: CASSLEGRGSYNEQFF.

V and J are TRBV19 and TRBJ1-5; D unresolved. Germline V gene lookup returns CDR1 LNHDA and CDR2 SQIVND (reference sequence). The CDR3 sequence is 14 residues long. Trimming cost V 5 bases and J 3 bases, with 11 bases left between them. The CDR3 DNA sequence: TGTGCCAGTAGTTCCCCCGGGGACAATCAGCCCCAGCATTTT. It specifies CASSSPGDNQPQHF. Filled out from reference TRBV19 and TRBJ1-5, the complete variable domain reads DGGITQSPKYLFRKEGQNVTLSCEQNLNHDAMYWYRQDPGQGLRLIYYSQIVNDFQKGDIAEGYSVSREKKESFPLTVTSAQKNPTAFYLCASSSPGDNQPQHFGDGTRLSIL.